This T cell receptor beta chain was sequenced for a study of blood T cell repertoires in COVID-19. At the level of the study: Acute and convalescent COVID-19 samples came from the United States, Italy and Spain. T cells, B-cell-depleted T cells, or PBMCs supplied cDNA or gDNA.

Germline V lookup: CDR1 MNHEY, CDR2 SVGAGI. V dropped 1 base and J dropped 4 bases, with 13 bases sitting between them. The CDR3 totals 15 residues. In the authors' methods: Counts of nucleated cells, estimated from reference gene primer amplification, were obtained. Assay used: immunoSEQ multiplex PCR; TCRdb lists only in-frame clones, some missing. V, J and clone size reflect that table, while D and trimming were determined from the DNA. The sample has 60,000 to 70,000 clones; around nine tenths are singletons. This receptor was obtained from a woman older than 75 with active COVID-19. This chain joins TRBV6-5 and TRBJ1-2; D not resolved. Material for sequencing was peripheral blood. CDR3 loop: CASSYYISSSYGYTF. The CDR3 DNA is TGTGCCAGCAGTTACTATATCTCCTCCAGCTATGGCTACACCTTC.